This TCR beta chain originates from a study of early T cells in non-severe SARS-CoV-2 infection. Looked up from germline, CDR1 is SGHRS and CDR2 is YFSETQ. V trimming: 4 bases; J trimming: 2 bases; junction bases outside the gene matches: 3. This CDR3 is 14 amino acids long. TCRdb processed the 5' RACE reads anew with MiXCR; each CDR3 protein has one entry. The sample has tens of thousands of distinct CDR3 sequences, 20% seen once. V usage is TRBV5-1 and J usage is TRBJ1-2; the match to TRBD1 covers 9 bases. This TCR was sampled from an adult who was a healthcare worker with PCR-confirmed SARS-CoV-2 infection or an uninfected control (not recorded which). The sequencing here drew on whole blood, taken at baseline. For the CDR3, the DNA is TGCGCCAGCAGCCAGGGACAGGGAAACTATGGCTACACCTTC. It specifies CASSQGQGNYGYTF.